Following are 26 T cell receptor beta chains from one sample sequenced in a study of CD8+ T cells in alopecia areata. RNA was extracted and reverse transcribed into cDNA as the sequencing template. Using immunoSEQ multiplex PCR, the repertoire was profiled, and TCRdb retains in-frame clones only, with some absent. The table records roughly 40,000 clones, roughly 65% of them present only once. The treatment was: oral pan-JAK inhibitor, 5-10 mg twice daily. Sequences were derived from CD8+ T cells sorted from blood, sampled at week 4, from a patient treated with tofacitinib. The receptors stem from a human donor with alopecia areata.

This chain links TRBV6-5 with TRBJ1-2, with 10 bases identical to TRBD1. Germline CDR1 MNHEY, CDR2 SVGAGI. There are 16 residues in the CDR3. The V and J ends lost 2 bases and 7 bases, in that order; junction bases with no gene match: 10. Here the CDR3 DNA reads TGTGCCAGCAGTTACACCAAAACCGGGACAGGGGTTGGCTACACCTTC. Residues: CASSYTKTGTGVGYTF.

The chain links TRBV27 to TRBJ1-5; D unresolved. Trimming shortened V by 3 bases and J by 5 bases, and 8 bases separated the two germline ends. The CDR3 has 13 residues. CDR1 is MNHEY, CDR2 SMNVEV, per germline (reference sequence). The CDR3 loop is CASSLNSYQPQHF. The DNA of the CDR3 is TGTGCCAGCAGTTTGAACAGCTATCAGCCCCAGCATTTT.

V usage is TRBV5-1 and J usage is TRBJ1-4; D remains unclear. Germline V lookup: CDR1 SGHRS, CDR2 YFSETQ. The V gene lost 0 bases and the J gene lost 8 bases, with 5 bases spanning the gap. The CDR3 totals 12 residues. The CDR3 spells CASSLDGEKLFF. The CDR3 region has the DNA TGCGCCAGCAGCTTGGACGGGGAAAAACTGTTTTTT.

The CDR3 nucleotides are TGCAGCGTTGAGGGAGCTGGACGGCCGAACACTGAAGCTTTCTTT. This translates into CSVEGAGRPNTEAFF. The V gene is TRBV29-1, the J gene TRBJ1-1; no clear D gene. This CDR3 spans 15 amino acids. The V and J ends lost 3 bases and 1 base respectively, with 15 bases between them. The germline gives CDR1 SQVTM, CDR2 ANQGSEA.

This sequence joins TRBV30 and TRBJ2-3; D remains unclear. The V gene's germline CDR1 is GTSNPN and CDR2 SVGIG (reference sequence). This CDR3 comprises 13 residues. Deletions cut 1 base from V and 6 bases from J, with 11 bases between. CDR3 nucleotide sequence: TGTGCCTGGAGTGCGAGGTTCGAGGATACGCAGTATTTT. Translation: CAWSARFEDTQYF.

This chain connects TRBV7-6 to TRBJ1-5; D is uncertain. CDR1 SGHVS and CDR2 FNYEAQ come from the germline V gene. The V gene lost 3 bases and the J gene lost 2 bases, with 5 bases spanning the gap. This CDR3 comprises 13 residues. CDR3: CASSFGGNQPQHF. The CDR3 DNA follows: TGTGCCAGCAGCTTCGGGGGCAATCAGCCCCAGCATTTT. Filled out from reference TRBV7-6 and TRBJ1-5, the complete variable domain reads GAGVSQSPRYKVTKRGQDVALRCDPISGHVSLYWYRQALGQGPEFLTYFNYEAQQDKSGLPNDRFSAERPEGSISTLTIQRTEQRDSAMYRCASSFGGNQPQHFGDGTRLSIL.

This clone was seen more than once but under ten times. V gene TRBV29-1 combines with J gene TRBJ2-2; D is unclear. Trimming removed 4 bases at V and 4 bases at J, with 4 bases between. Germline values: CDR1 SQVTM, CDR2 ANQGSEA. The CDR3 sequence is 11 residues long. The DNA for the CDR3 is TGCAGCGTTGTGAGCACCGGGGAGCTGTTTTTT. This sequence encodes CSVVSTGELFF.

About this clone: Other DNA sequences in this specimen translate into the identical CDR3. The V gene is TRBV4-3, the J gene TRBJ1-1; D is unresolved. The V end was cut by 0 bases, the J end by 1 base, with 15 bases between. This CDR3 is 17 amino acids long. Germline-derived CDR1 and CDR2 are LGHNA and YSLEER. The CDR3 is CASSQEYSPLKNTEAFF. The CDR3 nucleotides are TGCGCCAGCAGCCAAGAATACTCGCCACTAAAGAACACTGAAGCTTTCTTT.

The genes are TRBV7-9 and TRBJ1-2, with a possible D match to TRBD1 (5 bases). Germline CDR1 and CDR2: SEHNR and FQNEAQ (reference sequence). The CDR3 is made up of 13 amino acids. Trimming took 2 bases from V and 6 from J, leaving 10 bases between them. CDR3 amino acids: CASSLLQGNGYTF. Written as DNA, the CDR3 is TGTGCCAGCAGCTTATTGCAGGGTAATGGCTACACCTTC.

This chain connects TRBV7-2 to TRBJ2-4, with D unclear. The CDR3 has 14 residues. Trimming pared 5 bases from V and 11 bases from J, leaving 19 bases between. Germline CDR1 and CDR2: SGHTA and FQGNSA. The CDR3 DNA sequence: TGTGCCAGCAGCCTCCACCCGAGTCAAGGACTTCAGTACTTC. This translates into CASSLHPSQGLQYF.

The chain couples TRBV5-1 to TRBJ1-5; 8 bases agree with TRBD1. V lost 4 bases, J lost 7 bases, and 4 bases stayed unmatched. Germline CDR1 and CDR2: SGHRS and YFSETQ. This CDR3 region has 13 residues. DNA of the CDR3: TGCGCCAGCAGCCATGACAGGGGCCAGCCCCAGCATTTT. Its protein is CASSHDRGQPQHF.

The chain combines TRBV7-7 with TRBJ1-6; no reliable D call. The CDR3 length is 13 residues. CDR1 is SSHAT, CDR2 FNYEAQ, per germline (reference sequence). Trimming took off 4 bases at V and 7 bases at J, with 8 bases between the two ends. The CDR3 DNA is TGTGCCAGCAGCTCCGGGTTCAATTCACCCCTCCACTTT. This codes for CASSSGFNSPLHF. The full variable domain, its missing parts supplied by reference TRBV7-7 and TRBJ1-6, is GAGVSQSPRYKVTKRGQDVTLRCDPISSHATLYWYQQALGQGPEFLTYFNYEAQPDKSGLPSDRFSAERPEGSISTLTIQRTEQRDSAMYRCASSSGFNSPLHFGNGTRLTVT.

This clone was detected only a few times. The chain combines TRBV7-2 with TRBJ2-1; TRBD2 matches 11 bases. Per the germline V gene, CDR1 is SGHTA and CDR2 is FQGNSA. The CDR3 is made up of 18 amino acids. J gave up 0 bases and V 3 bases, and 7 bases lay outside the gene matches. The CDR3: CASSFGLAGPVSYNEQFF. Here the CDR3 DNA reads TGTGCCAGCAGCTTTGGACTAGCGGGCCCAGTCTCCTACAATGAGCAGTTCTTC.

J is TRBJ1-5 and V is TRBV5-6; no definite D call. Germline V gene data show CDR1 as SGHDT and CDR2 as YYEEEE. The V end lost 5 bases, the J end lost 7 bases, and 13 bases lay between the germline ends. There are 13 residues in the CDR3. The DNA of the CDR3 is TGTGCCAGCAGTCGAAGCTCAGGACAGCCCCAGCATTTT. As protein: CASSRSSGQPQHF.

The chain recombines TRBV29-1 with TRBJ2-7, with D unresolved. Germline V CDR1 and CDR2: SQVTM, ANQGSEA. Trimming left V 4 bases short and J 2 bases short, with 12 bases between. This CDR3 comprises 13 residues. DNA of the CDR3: TGCAGCGTTGTCCCTGACTCACCCTACGAGCAGTACTTC. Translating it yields CSVVPDSPYEQYF.

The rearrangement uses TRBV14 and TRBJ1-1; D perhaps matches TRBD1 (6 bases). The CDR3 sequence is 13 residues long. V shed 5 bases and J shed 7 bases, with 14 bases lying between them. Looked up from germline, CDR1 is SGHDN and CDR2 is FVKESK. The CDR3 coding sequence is TGTGCCAGCAGCGAGATCGGGGGCGATGAAGCTTTCTTT. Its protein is CASSEIGGDEAFF.

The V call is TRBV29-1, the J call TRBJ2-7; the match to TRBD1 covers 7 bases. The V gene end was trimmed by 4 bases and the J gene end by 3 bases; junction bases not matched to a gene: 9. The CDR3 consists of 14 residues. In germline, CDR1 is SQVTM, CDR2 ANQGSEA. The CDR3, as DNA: TGCAGCGTTGGAGACAGGGAAGCCAGCTACGAGCAGTACTTC. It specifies CSVGDREASYEQYF.

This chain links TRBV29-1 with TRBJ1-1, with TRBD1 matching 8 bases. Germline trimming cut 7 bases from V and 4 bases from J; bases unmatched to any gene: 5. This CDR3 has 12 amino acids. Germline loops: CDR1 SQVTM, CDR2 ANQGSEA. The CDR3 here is CSADRVGTEAFF. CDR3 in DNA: TGCAGCGCGGACAGGGTGGGCACTGAAGCTTTCTTT.

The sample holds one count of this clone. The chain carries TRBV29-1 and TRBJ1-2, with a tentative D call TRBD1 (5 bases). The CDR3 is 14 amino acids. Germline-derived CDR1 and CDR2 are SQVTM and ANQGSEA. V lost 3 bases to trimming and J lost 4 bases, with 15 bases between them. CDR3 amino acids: CSVEGEGMAYGYTF. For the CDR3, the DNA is TGCAGCGTTGAGGGGGAGGGAATGGCCTATGGCTACACCTTC.

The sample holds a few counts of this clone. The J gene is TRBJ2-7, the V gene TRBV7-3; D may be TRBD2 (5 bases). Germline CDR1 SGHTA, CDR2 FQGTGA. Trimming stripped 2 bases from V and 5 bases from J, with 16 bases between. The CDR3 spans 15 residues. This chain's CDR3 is CASSLYGEDWDEQYF. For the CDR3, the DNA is TGTGCCAGCAGCTTATACGGGGAAGATTGGGACGAGCAGTACTTC.

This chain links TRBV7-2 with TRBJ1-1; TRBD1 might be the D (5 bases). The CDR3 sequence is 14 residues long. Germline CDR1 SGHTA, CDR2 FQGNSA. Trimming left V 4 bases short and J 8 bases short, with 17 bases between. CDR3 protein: CASSSLGTGLEAFF. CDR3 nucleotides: TGTGCCAGCAGCTCCCTAGGGACCGGCTTAGAAGCTTTCTTT.

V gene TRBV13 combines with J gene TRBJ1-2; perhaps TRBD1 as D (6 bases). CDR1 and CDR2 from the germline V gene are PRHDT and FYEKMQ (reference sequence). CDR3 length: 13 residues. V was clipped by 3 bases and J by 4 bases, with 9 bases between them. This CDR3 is CASSLDSAYGYTF. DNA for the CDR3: TGTGCCAGCAGCTTGGACAGCGCCTATGGCTACACCTTC.

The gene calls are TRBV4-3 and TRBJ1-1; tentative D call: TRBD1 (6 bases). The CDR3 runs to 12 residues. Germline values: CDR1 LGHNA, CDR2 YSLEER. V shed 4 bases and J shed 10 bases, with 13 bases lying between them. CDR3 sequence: CASSPDRRVAFF. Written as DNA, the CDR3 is TGCGCCAGCAGCCCAGACAGGAGGGTAGCTTTCTTT.

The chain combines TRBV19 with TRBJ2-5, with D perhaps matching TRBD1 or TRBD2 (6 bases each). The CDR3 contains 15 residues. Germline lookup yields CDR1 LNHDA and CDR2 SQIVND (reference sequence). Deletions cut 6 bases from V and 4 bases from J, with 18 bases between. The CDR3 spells CASRRTDRGGETQYF. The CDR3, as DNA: TGTGCCAGTAGAAGGACAGATAGGGGAGGAGAGACCCAGTACTTC.

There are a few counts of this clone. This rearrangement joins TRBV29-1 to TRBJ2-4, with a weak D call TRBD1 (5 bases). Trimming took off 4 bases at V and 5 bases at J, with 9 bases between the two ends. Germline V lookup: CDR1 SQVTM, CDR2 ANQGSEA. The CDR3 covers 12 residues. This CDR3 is CSVAETENIQYF. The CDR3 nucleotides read TGCAGCGTTGCCGAGACAGAAAACATTCAGTACTTC.

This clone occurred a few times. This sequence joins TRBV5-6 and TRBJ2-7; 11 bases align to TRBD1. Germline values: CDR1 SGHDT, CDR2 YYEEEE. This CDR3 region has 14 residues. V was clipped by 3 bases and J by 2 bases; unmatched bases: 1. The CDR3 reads CASSSGQGAYEQYF. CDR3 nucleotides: TGTGCCAGCAGCTCGGGACAGGGGGCCTACGAGCAGTACTTC.